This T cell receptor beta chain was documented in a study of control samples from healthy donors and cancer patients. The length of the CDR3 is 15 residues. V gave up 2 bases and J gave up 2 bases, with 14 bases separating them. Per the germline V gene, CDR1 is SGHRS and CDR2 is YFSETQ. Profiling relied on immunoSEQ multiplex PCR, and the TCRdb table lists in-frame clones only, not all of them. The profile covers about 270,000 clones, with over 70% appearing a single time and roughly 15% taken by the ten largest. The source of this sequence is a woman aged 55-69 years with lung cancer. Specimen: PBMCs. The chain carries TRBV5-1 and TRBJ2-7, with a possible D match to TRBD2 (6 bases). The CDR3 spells CASSFVPGETYEQYF. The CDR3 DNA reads TGCGCCAGCAGCTTCGTACCGGGAGAGACCTACGAGCAGTACTTC.